This section outlines one T cell receptor beta chain sequence together with its context. The sample belongs to a study of blood T cell repertoires in COVID-19. The CDR3 runs 15 residues. V trimming: 6 bases; J trimming: 7 bases; junction bases outside the gene matches: 10. Germline CDR1 MNHEY, CDR2 SMNVEV (reference sequence). Repertoires were generated with immunoSEQ multiplex PCR, while TCRdb's copy carries only in-frame clones and drops some. Counted here are some 160,000 clones, 65% to 85% occurring once; the ten biggest clones make up roughly 8.7%. The clonotype originates from a man between 50 and 59 years old with active or convalescent COVID-19. The sample was peripheral blood. The rearrangement joins TRBV27 to TRBJ2-1; 9 positions agree with TRBD2. The DNA for the CDR3 is TGTGCCAGCAGAACCTTGGCGGGAGGGCCTAATGAGCAGTTCTTC. It is translated as CASRTLAGGPNEQFF.